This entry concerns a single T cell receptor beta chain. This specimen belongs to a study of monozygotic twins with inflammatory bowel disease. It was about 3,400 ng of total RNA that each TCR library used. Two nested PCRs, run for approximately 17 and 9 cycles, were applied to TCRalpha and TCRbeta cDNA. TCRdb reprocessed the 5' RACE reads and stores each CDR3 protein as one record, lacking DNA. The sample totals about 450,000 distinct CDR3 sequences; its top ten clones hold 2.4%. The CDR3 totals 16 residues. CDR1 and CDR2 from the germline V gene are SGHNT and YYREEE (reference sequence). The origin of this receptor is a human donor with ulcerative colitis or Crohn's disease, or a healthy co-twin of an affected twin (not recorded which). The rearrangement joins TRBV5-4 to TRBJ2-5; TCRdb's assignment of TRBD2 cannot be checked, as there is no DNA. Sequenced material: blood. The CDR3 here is CASSWGTSGNQETQYF.